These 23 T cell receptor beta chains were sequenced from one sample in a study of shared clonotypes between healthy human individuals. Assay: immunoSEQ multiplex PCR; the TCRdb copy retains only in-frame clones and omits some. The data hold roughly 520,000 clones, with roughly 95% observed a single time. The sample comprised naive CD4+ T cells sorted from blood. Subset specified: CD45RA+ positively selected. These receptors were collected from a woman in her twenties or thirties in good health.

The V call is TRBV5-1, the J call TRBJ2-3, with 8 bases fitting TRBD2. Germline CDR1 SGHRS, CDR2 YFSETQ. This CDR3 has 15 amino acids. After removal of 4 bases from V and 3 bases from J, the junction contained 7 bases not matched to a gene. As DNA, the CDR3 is TGCGCCAGCAGCCCTCTCGGGGGGGGAACAGATACGCAGTATTTT. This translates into CASSPLGGGTDTQYF.

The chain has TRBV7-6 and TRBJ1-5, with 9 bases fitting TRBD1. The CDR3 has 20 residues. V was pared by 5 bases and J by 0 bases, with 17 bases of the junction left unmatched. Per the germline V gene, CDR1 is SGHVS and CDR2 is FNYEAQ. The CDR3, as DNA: TGTGCCAGCAGCCGAGCTACCCGGGACAGGGAGCACCATAGCAATCAGCCCCAGCATTTT. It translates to CASSRATRDREHHSNQPQHF. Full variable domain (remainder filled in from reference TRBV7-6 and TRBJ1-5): GAGVSQSPRYKVTKRGQDVALRCDPISGHVSLYWYRQALGQGPEFLTYFNYEAQQDKSGLPNDRFSAERPEGSISTLTIQRTEQRDSAMYRCASSRATRDREHHSNQPQHFGDGTRLSIL.

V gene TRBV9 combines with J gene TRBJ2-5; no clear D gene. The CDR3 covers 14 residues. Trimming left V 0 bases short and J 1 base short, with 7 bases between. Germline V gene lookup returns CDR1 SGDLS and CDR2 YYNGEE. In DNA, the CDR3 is TGTGCCAGCAGCGTAGACTACCTCCAAGAGACCCAGTACTTC. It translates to CASSVDYLQETQYF.

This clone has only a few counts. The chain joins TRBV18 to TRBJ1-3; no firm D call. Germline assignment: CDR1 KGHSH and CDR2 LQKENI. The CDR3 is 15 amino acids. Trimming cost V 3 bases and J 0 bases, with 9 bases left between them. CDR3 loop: CASSPDASSGNTIYF. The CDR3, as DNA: TGTGCCAGCTCACCGGACGCGAGCTCTGGAAACACCATATATTTT.

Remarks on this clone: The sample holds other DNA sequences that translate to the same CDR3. CDR3 amino acids: CASSFGGDQPQHF. For the CDR3, the DNA is TGTGCCAGCAGCTTTGGCGGAGATCAGCCCCAGCATTTT. The V call is TRBV7-2, the J call TRBJ1-5; D not certain. The CDR3 is made up of 13 amino acids. Germline CDR1 reads SGHTA; CDR2 reads FQGNSA. V lost 3 bases and J lost 5, with 8 bases in between.

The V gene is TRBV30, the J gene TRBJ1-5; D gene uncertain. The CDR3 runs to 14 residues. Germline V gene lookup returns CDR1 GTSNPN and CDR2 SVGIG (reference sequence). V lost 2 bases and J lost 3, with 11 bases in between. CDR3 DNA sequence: TGTGCCTGGAGTCTGGACGGAAACAATCAGCCCCAGCATTTT. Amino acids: CAWSLDGNNQPQHF. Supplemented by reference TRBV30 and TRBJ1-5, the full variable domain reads SQTIHQWPATLVQPVGSPLSLECTVEGTSNPNLYWYRQAAGRGLQLLFYSVGIGQISSEVPQNLSASRPQDRQFILSSKKLLLSDSGFYLCAWSLDGNNQPQHFGDGTRLSIL.

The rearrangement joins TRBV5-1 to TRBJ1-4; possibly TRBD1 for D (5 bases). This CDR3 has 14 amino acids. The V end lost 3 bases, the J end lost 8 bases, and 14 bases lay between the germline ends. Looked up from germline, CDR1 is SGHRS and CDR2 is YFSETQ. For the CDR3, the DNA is TGCGCCAGCAGCTCCGGGACGTTAGTCGAAAAACTGTTTTTT. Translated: CASSSGTLVEKLFF.

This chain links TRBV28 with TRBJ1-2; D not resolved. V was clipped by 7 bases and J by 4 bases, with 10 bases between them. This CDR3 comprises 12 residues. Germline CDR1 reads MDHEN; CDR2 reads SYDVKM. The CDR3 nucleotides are TGTGCCAGCACTACGGTGGGCTATGGCTACACCTTC. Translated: CASTTVGYGYTF.

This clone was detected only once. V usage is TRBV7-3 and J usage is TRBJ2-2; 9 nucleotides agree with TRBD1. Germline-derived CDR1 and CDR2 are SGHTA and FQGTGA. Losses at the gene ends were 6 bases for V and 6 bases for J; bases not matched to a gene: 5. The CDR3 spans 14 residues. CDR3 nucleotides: TGTGCCAGCAGGCCCGACAGGGGGTCCGGGGAGCTGTTTTTT. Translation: CASRPDRGSGELFF.

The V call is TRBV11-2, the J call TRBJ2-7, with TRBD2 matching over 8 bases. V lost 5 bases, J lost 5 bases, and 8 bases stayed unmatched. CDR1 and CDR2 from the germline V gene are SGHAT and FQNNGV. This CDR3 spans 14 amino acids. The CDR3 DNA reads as TGTGCCAGCAGCCGGGGACTAGTCCCCGACGAGCAGTACTTC. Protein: CASSRGLVPDEQYF. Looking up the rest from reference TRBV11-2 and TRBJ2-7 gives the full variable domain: EAGVAQSPRYKIIEKRQSVAFWCNPISGHATLYWYQQILGQGPKLLIQFQNNGVVDDSQLPKDRFSAERLKGVDSTLKIQPAKLEDSAVYLCASSRGLVPDEQYFGPGTRLTVT.

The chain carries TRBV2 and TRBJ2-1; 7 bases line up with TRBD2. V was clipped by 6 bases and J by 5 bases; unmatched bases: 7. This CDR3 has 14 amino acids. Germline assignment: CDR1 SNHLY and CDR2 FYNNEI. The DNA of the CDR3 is TGTGCCAGCAGCCCGCGGGAGTACAACAATGAGCAGTTCTTC. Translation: CASSPREYNNEQFF.

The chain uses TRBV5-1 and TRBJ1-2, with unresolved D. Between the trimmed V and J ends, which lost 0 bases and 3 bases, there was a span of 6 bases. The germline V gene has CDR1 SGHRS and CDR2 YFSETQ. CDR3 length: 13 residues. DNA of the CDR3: TGCGCCAGCAGCTTGGCGGCAGACTATGGCTACACCTTC. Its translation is CASSLAADYGYTF.

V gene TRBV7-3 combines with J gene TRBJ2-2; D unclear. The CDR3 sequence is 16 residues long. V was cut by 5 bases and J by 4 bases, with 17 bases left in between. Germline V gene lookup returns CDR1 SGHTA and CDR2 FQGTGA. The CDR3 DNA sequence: TGTGCCAGCAGCCTCGACCCGGCGTTGATCACCGGGGAGCTGTTTTTT. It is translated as CASSLDPALITGELFF.

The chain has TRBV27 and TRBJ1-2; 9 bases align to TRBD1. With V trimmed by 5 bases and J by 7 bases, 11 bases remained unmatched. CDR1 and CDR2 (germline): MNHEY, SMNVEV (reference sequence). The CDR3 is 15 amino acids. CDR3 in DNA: TGTGCCAGCAGTCCGCACTCTGGGACAGGGTCTGGCTACACCTTC. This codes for CASSPHSGTGSGYTF.

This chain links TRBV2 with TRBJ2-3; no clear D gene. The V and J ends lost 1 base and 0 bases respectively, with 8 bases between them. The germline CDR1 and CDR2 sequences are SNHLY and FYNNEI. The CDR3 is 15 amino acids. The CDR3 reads CASSEGPPSTDTQYF. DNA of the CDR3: TGTGCCAGCAGTGAAGGGCCACCTAGCACAGATACGCAGTATTTT.

The chain's CDR3 is CASSSPRTSGYEQYF. The CDR3 nucleotides read TGTGCCAGCAGTTCTCCCCGGACTAGCGGATACGAGCAGTACTTC. The chain uses TRBV25-1 and TRBJ2-5; 10 bases agree with TRBD2. The end of the DNA fits TRBJ2-7 better, so the J call may be wrong. The CDR3 has 15 residues. Germline CDR1 is MGHDK and CDR2 is SYGVNS.

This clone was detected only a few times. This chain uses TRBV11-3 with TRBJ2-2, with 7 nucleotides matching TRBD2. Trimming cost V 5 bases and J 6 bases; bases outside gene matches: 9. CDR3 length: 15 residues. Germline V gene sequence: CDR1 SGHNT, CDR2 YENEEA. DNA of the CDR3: TGTGCCAGCAGCCCAAGTAGCGGGTATTCCGGGGAGCTGTTTTTT. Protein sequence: CASSPSSGYSGELFF.

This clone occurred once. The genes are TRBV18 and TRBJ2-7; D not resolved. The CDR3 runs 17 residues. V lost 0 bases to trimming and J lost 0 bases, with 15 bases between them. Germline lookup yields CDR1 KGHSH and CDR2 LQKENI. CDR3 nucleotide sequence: TGTGCCAGCTCACCACCGGGCGGTTCCAGAAGCTCCTACGAGCAGTACTTC. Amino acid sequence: CASSPPGGSRSSYEQYF.

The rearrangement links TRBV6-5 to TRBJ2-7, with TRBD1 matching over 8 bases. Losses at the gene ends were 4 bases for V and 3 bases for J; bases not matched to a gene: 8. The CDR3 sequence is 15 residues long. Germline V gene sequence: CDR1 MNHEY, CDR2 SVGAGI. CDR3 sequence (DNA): TGTGCCAGCAGTTTGGGTTGGACAGGGCACTACGAGCAGTACTTC. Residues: CASSLGWTGHYEQYF.

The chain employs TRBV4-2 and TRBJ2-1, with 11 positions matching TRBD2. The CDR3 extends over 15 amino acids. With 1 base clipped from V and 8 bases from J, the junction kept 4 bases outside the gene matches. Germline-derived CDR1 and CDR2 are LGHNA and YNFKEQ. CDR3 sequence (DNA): TGTGCCAGCAGCCAAGGGGTAGCGGGAGGGGATGAGCAGTTCTTC. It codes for CASSQGVAGGDEQFF.

CDR3 sequence: CASSLGQGAGRNEQFF. CDR3 DNA sequence: TGTGCCAGCAGCTTAGGCCAGGGGGCTGGGCGCAATGAGCAGTTCTTC. This chain connects TRBV7-9 to TRBJ2-1, with 8 bases matching TRBD1. CDR1 and CDR2 (germline): SEHNR, FQNEAQ (reference sequence). The V and J ends lost 1 base and 6 bases, in that order; junction bases with no gene match: 8. The CDR3 extends over 16 amino acids.

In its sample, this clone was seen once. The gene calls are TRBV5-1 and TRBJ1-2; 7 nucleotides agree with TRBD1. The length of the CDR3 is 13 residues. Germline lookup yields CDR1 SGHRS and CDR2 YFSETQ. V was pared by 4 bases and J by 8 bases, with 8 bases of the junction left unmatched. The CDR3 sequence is CASSPRQGEGYTF. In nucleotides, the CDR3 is TGCGCCAGCAGCCCCCGACAGGGAGAGGGCTACACCTTC.

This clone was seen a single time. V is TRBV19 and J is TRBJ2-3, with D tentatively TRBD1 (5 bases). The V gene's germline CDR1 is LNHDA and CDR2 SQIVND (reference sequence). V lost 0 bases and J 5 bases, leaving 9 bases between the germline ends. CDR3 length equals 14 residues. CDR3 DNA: TGTGCCAGTAGTATAGACCAGGGCCGAGATACGCAGTATTTT. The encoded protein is CASSIDQGRDTQYF.